The 13 T cell receptor beta chains below come from one sample, sequenced in a study. TCRdb re-called the RT-PCR reads with MiXCR, one entry per CDR3 protein. Here the sample spans hundreds of thousands of distinct CDR3 sequences, approximately 15% being singletons. Sequencing was performed on memory CD4+ T cells from blood. The receptors originated from a female donor in good health, serving as a healthy control.

In this sample, this clonotype turned up many times. This rearrangement joins TRBV7-2 to TRBJ2-1, with D possibly matching TRBD2 (5 bases). V was cut by 1 base and J by 0 bases, with 13 bases left in between. This CDR3 has 17 amino acids. Looked up from germline, CDR1 is SGHTA and CDR2 is FQGNSA. In nucleotides, the CDR3 is TGTGCCAGCAGCTTAGAGATGGGTAGCGCCTCCTACAATGAGCAGTTCTTC. It yields the protein CASSLEMGSASYNEQFF.

In its sample, this clonotype was seen many times. V is TRBV20-1 and J is TRBJ2-5, with D hard to call. The CDR3 covers 13 residues. The V end was cut by 7 bases, the J end by 5 bases, with 17 bases between. Germline V lookup: CDR1 DFQATT, CDR2 SNEGSKA (reference sequence). CDR3 nucleotides: TGCAGTGTTAACGCCGGTGGAGTCGAGACCCAGTACTTC. Amino acid sequence: CSVNAGGVETQYF.

Only a few counts were recorded for this clonotype. This chain connects TRBV4-2 to TRBJ2-1; 14 bases line up with TRBD2. The CDR3 runs 20 residues. The ends lost 0 bases at V and 6 bases at J; junction bases unmatched: 13. Germline V gene data show CDR1 as LGHNA and CDR2 as YNFKEQ. CDR3 amino acids: CASSQDPPGLAGDVPNEQFF. The CDR3 DNA is TGTGCCAGCAGCCAAGATCCCCCGGGACTAGCGGGAGATGTCCCCAATGAGCAGTTCTTC.

The CDR3 protein is CASSSQLGTGGLGETQYF. The CDR3 coding sequence is TGCGCCAGCAGCTCGCAACTCGGGACAGGGGGCCTCGGAGAGACCCAGTACTTC. J is TRBJ2-5 and V is TRBV5-1; 12 bases are a match to TRBD1. The CDR3 consists of 18 residues. Losses at the gene ends were 3 bases for V and 4 bases for J; bases not matched to a gene: 13. Germline values: CDR1 SGHRS, CDR2 YFSETQ.

The V call is TRBV20-1, the J call TRBJ2-1; weak D call: TRBD2 (5 bases). The CDR3 is 13 residues long. The V end lost 2 bases, the J end lost 6 bases, and 11 bases lay between the germline ends. Germline CDR1 reads DFQATT; CDR2 reads SNEGSKA (reference sequence). The CDR3 region is CSARWELGNEQFF. In nucleotides, the CDR3 is TGCAGTGCTAGATGGGAGTTAGGCAATGAGCAGTTCTTC.

Ten or more counts support this clonotype. The chain carries TRBV5-1 and TRBJ2-4, with TRBD1 matching over 9 bases. The V gene end was trimmed by 2 bases and the J gene end by 5 bases; junction bases not matched to a gene: 8. Germline CDR1 is SGHRS and CDR2 is YFSETQ. The CDR3 spans 16 residues. Written as DNA, the CDR3 is TGCGCCAGCAGCTTACGTACGGGACAGGGCGAAAACATTCAGTACTTC. Protein product: CASSLRTGQGENIQYF.

This clonotype was counted at least ten times. The chain links TRBV12-3 or TRBV12-4 to TRBJ2-2; 11 positions agree with TRBD2. V shed 6 bases, J shed 2 bases, and the junction held 5 bases outside the gene matches. The CDR3 covers 16 residues. The CDR3 spells CASRPGTSGNTGELFF. DNA of the CDR3: TGTGCCAGCAGACCCGGGACTAGCGGTAACACCGGGGAGCTGTTTTTT.

This clonotype was seen a handful of times. V is TRBV6-2 or TRBV6-3 and J is TRBJ1-5; weak D call: TRBD1 (6 bases). Germline lookup yields CDR1 MNHEY and CDR2 SVGEGT. V was clipped by 5 bases and J by 0 bases, with 11 bases between them. This CDR3 spans 15 amino acids. The CDR3 is CASSTWTVSNQPQHF. The DNA for the CDR3 is TGTGCCAGCAGTACCTGGACAGTTAGCAATCAGCCCCAGCATTTT.

The chain couples TRBV29-1 to TRBJ2-3; the match to TRBD1 covers 8 bases. This CDR3 spans 13 amino acids. Germline V gene sequence: CDR1 SQVTM, CDR2 ANQGSEA. V was pared by 7 bases and J by 6 bases, with 9 bases of the junction left unmatched. CDR3 residues: CSGTGISLDTQYF. In DNA form, the CDR3 reads TGCAGCGGGACAGGGATAAGCTTGGATACGCAGTATTTT.

The genes are TRBV6-6 and TRBJ2-2, with D possibly being TRBD1 or TRBD2 (5 bases each). V lost 6 bases and J 0 bases, leaving 11 bases between the germline ends. The CDR3 loop spans 15 amino acids. From germline, CDR1 is MNHNY and CDR2 SVGAGI (reference sequence). The CDR3 region is CASSHGAPNTGELFF. CDR3 DNA: TGTGCCAGCAGCCACGGGGCTCCGAACACCGGGGAGCTGTTTTTT.

This clonotype showed up many times. The V call is TRBV6-5, the J call TRBJ2-2; D is uncertain. Germline lookup yields CDR1 MNHEY and CDR2 SVGAGI. The CDR3 consists of 14 residues. V gave up 7 bases and J gave up 4 bases, with 13 bases separating them. Written as DNA, the CDR3 is TGTGCCAGCACTCCTCCCGGGTCCACCGGGGAGCTGTTTTTT. Translating gives CASTPPGSTGELFF.

This clonotype was counted a few times. This rearrangement joins TRBV5-8 to TRBJ2-5; D is unclear. With 5 bases removed from V and 4 bases from J, the gap between germline ends came to 12 bases. The CDR3 length is 13 residues. From germline, CDR1 is SGHTS and CDR2 YDEGEE. The CDR3 DNA is TGTGCCAGCAGATTGACCGGCTCAGAGACCCAGTACTTC. Protein product: CASRLTGSETQYF.

This clonotype appeared many times. CDR3 residues: CASTPGTDASSDTQYF. The CDR3 nucleotides are TGTGCCAGCACCCCGGGGACGGATGCTTCGTCGGATACGCAGTATTTT. The rearrangement uses TRBV12-3 or TRBV12-4 and TRBJ2-3; possibly TRBD1 or TRBD2 for D (5 bases each). V lost 7 bases to trimming and J lost 6 bases, with 23 bases between them. The CDR3 totals 16 residues.